This section outlines one T cell receptor beta chain sequence together with its context. What it binds is not known. TCR cDNA was made by 5'RACE template switching, adding a universal primer site and UMIs. TCRdb re-analysed the 5' RACE reads in MiXCR, keeping a single row per CDR3 protein. The sample contains 100,000 to 150,000 distinct CDR3 sequences, roughly 9% of which appear only once. These data belong to a study of T cells after yellow fever vaccination. Overall study findings and caveats: Secondary responses were weaker yet peaked faster, day 5 versus 15. Clonotypes found in both CD4 and CD8 compartments made up a small share. Sorted repertoires could include abundant contaminating clonotypes from bulk cells.

CDR3 length equals 16 residues. V was shortened by 3 bases and J by 5 bases, with 18 bases between the two germline ends. In germline, CDR1 is SGHTA, CDR2 FQGNSA. This sequence joins TRBV7-2 and TRBJ2-3; maybe TRBD2 (5 bases). The sequencing here drew on CD8+ T cells sorted from PBMCs, taken on the day of the yellow fever booster vaccination. The origin of this receptor is a man aged 18 to 35 who received the YFV17D yellow fever vaccine. In nucleotides, the CDR3 is TGTGCCAGCAGCTTCCCCCGGGGAATCTCTAGAGATACGCAGTATTTT. Translation gives CASSFPRGISRDTQYF.